Listed here are 20 T cell receptor beta chains from one sample, sequenced in a study of shared clonotypes between healthy human individuals. Sequenced by immunoSEQ multiplex PCR; TCRdb stores in-frame clones only, minus some. The sample carries 2 million to 2.5 million clones, roughly 93% recorded once. Sequencing used naive CD4+ T cells from PBMCs. The sample's subset: CD45RA+ positively selected. These receptors were collected from a man between 18 and 29 years old in good health. Some clones in this sample may be carry-over from other donors' samples.

This clone has a single count. The chain joins TRBV28 to TRBJ1-5; tentative D call: TRBD1 (6 bases). CDR3 length equals 14 residues. Germline CDR1 is MDHEN and CDR2 is SYDVKM. Trimming took 11 bases from V and 0 from J, leaving 14 bases between them. CDR3 loop: CALGQGFSNQPQHF. CDR3 DNA: TGTGCCTTGGGGCAGGGGTTTAGCAATCAGCCCCAGCATTTT.

This sequence joins TRBV18 and TRBJ1-2, with D perhaps matching TRBD1 (5 bases). The CDR3 extends over 16 amino acids. Germline V gene lookup returns CDR1 KGHSH and CDR2 LQKENI. V was trimmed by 1 base and J by 3 bases, leaving 15 bases between them. CDR3 sequence (DNA): TGTGCCAGCTCACCACAGGCGCGAAGGGGTGACTATGGCTACACCTTC. Residues: CASSPQARRGDYGYTF.

This sequence joins TRBV5-6 and TRBJ1-1; D possibly corresponds to TRBD1 (6 bases). This CDR3 spans 16 amino acids. The germline V gene has CDR1 SGHDT and CDR2 YYEEEE. Trimming cost V 4 bases and J 5 bases, with 21 bases left between them. The CDR3 spells CASSRPRGAKVTEAFF. CDR3 in DNA: TGTGCCAGCAGCCGCCCGCGGGGGGCGAAGGTTACTGAAGCTTTCTTT.

The chain recombines TRBV28 with TRBJ1-1, with 7 bases lining up with TRBD1. The length of the CDR3 is 15 residues. Looked up from germline, CDR1 is MDHEN and CDR2 is SYDVKM. V shed 5 bases and J 12 bases; nucleotides not matched to a gene: 18. The CDR3 here is CASSLGGAGQILSFF. DNA for the CDR3: TGTGCCAGCAGTCTAGGTGGTGCGGGACAGATACTTTCTTTCTTT.

The chain uses TRBV18 and TRBJ1-1, with TRBD1 as a possible D gene (6 bases). Germline V gene sequence: CDR1 KGHSH, CDR2 LQKENI. Trimming pared 3 bases from V and 4 bases from J, leaving 12 bases between. This CDR3 is built from 14 residues. The CDR3, as DNA: TGTGCCAGCTCACCCTTGGGCAGGGGCACTGAAGCTTTCTTT. The encoded protein is CASSPLGRGTEAFF.

The chain employs TRBV12-5 and TRBJ1-4; 11 bases are a match to TRBD1. The CDR3 is made up of 17 amino acids. J lost 0 bases, V lost 6 bases, and 6 bases had no gene match. Germline-derived CDR1 and CDR2 are LGHNT and FRNRAP. The CDR3 DNA sequence: TGTGCTAGTGGGCCAGGGGACAGGGGGTCAACTAATGAAAAACTGTTTTTT. This sequence encodes CASGPGDRGSTNEKLFF.

The CDR3 coding sequence is TGTGCCAGCACCCTCGGAGTGGAAGCTTTCTTT. This sequence encodes CASTLGVEAFF. This chain uses TRBV5-8 with TRBJ1-1; no clear D gene. V lost 6 bases and J 8 bases, leaving 11 bases between the germline ends. CDR3 length: 11 residues. CDR1 SGHTS and CDR2 YDEGEE come from the germline V gene.

V usage is TRBV7-6 and J usage is TRBJ1-2; unclear D gene. V lost 0 bases and J lost 7, with 9 bases in between. Looked up from germline, CDR1 is SGHVS and CDR2 is FNYEAQ. The CDR3 spans 13 residues. Here the CDR3 DNA reads TGTGCCAGCAGCTTAGCTCCTAGGGCTGGCTACACCTTC. It is translated as CASSLAPRAGYTF.

This chain links TRBV15 with TRBJ2-3; TRBD2 matches at 10 bases. CDR3 length: 17 residues. The V and J ends lost 1 base and 0 bases, in that order; junction bases with no gene match: 4. Germline V gene lookup returns CDR1 LNHNV and CDR2 YYDKDF (reference sequence). CDR3 amino acids: CATSRALTSGSTDTQYF. The CDR3 bases are TGTGCCACCAGCAGAGCCCTGACTAGCGGGAGCACAGATACGCAGTATTTT.

The V call is TRBV4-3, the J call TRBJ1-1; D not certain. The CDR3 extends over 15 amino acids. CDR1 and CDR2 from the germline V gene are LGHNA and YSLEER. V was cut by 4 bases and J by 0 bases, with 12 bases left in between. For the CDR3, the DNA is TGCGCCAGCAGCCTTCAACCTACACTGAACACTGAAGCTTTCTTT. It yields the protein CASSLQPTLNTEAFF.

This chain uses TRBV5-1 with TRBJ2-3; 9 bases align to TRBD1. The CDR3 spans 15 residues. The V and J ends lost 7 bases and 4 bases, in that order; junction bases with no gene match: 10. Per the germline V gene, CDR1 is SGHRS and CDR2 is YFSETQ. The CDR3 coding sequence is TGCGCCAGCCACCAAGGGGACAGGGACCCAGATACGCAGTATTTT. Its translation: CASHQGDRDPDTQYF.

The V call is TRBV20-1, the J call TRBJ1-3; no clear D. The germline V gene encodes CDR1 DFQATT and CDR2 SNEGSKA (reference sequence). V lost 5 bases, J lost 7 bases, and 9 bases lay in between. CDR3 size: 11 residues. The CDR3 region has the DNA TGCAGTGCTTCGATCGGTAACACCATATATTTT. This translates into CSASIGNTIYF.

The rearrangement links TRBV18 to TRBJ2-6, with 7 nucleotides matching TRBD1. CDR1 is KGHSH, CDR2 LQKENI, per germline. This CDR3 region has 13 residues. Losses at the gene ends were 6 bases for V and 14 bases for J; bases not matched to a gene: 10. This chain's CDR3 is CASSFRDSQLLTF. As DNA, the CDR3 is TGTGCCAGCTCCTTCCGGGACAGCCAACTCCTGACTTTC. Full variable domain (remainder filled in from reference TRBV18 and TRBJ2-6): NAGVMQNPRHLVRRRGQEARLRCSPMKGHSHVYWYRQLPEEGLKFMVYLQKENIIDESGMPKERFSAEFPKEGPSILRIQQVVRGDSAAYFCASSFRDSQLLTFGAGSRLTVL.

The V gene is TRBV5-1, the J gene TRBJ1-2, with 9 nucleotides matching TRBD1. The trim removed 7 bases at V and 7 bases at J, leaving 17 bases unmatched. Germline assignment: CDR1 SGHRS and CDR2 YFSETQ. This CDR3 contains 16 residues. In DNA, the CDR3 is TGCGCCAGCTTTCCCACTCCCGGGACAGGGAGGAGTGGCTACACCTTC. This gives the protein CASFPTPGTGRSGYTF.

The chain recombines TRBV5-1 with TRBJ1-2, with a possible D match to TRBD1 (5 bases). The CDR3 sequence is 14 residues long. The V end lost 0 bases, the J end lost 7 bases, and 13 bases lay between the germline ends. Per germline, CDR1 SGHRS and CDR2 YFSETQ. CDR3 DNA: TGCGCCAGCAGCTTGGCGGAGGGGTTGGCTGGCTACACCTTC. Its translation: CASSLAEGLAGYTF.

The chain links TRBV7-9 to TRBJ2-7; D may be TRBD2 (5 bases). V lost 5 bases and J lost 3, with 20 bases in between. The CDR3 has 16 residues. CDR1 and CDR2 (germline): SEHNR, FQNEAQ (reference sequence). The DNA of the CDR3 is TGTGCCAGCAGCGAGATAGCGACCCCCTCCTTCTACGAGCAGTACTTC. Its protein is CASSEIATPSFYEQYF.

This sequence joins TRBV6-6 and TRBJ2-1; 9 bases match TRBD1. Germline CDR1 MNHNY, CDR2 SVGAGI (reference sequence). CDR3 length: 13 residues. V gave up 8 bases and J gave up 5 bases; unmatched junction bases: 4. CDR3 residues: CASWGTGNNEQFF. CDR3 bases: TGTGCCAGCTGGGGGACAGGGAACAATGAGCAGTTCTTC.

The chain recombines TRBV9 with TRBJ2-3, with 8 nucleotides matching TRBD2. The CDR3 covers 15 residues. J was trimmed by 0 bases and V by 3 bases; bases with no gene match: 3. Germline V lookup: CDR1 SGDLS, CDR2 YYNGEE. CDR3 bases: TGTGCCAGCAGCGCGACTAGCGTAAGCACAGATACGCAGTATTTT. Translating gives CASSATSVSTDTQYF.

This clone has just one count. Other nucleotide sequences from this sample produce the same CDR3. The gene calls are TRBV29-1 and TRBJ2-3; 9 bases align to TRBD1. V shed 4 bases and J 1 base; nucleotides not matched to a gene: 0. The CDR3 extends over 13 amino acids. Germline lookup yields CDR1 SQVTM and CDR2 ANQGSEA. CDR3 in amino acids: CSVGTGGTDTQYF. Written as DNA, the CDR3 is TGCAGCGTTGGGACAGGGGGCACAGATACGCAGTATTTT.

The chain recombines TRBV27 with TRBJ1-5; D gene ambiguous. V gave up 8 bases and J gave up 7 bases, with 12 bases separating them. The CDR3 is made up of 12 amino acids. CDR1 MNHEY and CDR2 SMNVEV come from the germline V gene (reference sequence). The CDR3 bases are TGTGCCAGCCTGTTATACGGGCAGCCCCAGCATTTT. As protein: CASLLYGQPQHF.